This T cell receptor (beta chain) was recorded in a study of CD8+ T cells in alopecia areata. About the research overall: For treated patients, severity scores reflected the percentage of scalp area affected.

Extraction of RNA preceded its reverse transcription into cDNA, which served as the sequencing template. Measured with immunoSEQ multiplex PCR; TCRdb has only the in-frame clones, and not every one. The data show 150,000 to 200,000 clones, about three fifths seen once. V gave up 3 bases and J gave up 5 bases; unmatched junction bases: 3. The CDR3 contains 12 residues. Per germline, CDR1 SQVTM and CDR2 ANQGSEA. This clone turned up a few times. Its target is not known. General study findings and limits: Tofacitinib significantly reduced both scalp clonality and expanded CD8+ clones among the top 100. Baseline CD8+ expansion's link to response remains uncertain, as there was one nonresponder. Elevated clonality characterized lesional scalp relative to normal scalp, particularly in alopecia totalis/universalis.

Treatment indicated: oral pan-JAK inhibitor, 5-10 mg twice daily. V and J are TRBV29-1 and TRBJ2-5; 7 nucleotides line up with TRBD1. The TCR sequence derives from a human donor with alopecia areata. Sample: CD4+ T cells sorted from blood, taken at approximately week 50, from a patient treated with tofacitinib. CDR3 in amino acids: CSVDEGAETQYF. DNA of the CDR3: TGCAGCGTTGATGAGGGGGCGGAGACCCAGTACTTC.